These 26 T cell receptor beta chains were sequenced from one sample in a study of cytomegalovirus exposure and HLA in healthy donors. TCRdb's table, derived via immunoSEQ multiplex PCR, lists solely in-frame clones and lacks some. The sample consists of roughly 73,000 clones, roughly 95% of them appearing once. The material sequenced was PBMCs. These receptors were obtained from a man aged 18-30 years in good health and CMV-seronegative.

This chain joins TRBV27 and TRBJ1-1; perhaps TRBD1 as D (5 bases). The CDR3 extends over 14 amino acids. Per the germline V gene, CDR1 is MNHEY and CDR2 is SMNVEV (reference sequence). The V end lost 3 bases, the J end lost 0 bases, and 8 bases lay between the germline ends. The CDR3 loop reads CASSLWGVNTEAFF. For the CDR3, the DNA is TGTGCCAGCAGTTTGTGGGGGGTGAACACTGAAGCTTTCTTT.

The chain recombines TRBV5-1 with TRBJ1-1, with 7 bases lining up with TRBD1. The germline V gene encodes CDR1 SGHRS and CDR2 YFSETQ. The ends lost 0 bases at V and 3 bases at J; junction bases unmatched: 11. CDR3 length equals 17 residues. As DNA, the CDR3 is TGCGCCAGCAGCTTGGCAGGCAGCTCAGGGGGGTACACTGAAGCTTTCTTT. Amino acids: CASSLAGSSGGYTEAFF.

The chain joins TRBV9 to TRBJ2-7; 11 bases align to TRBD1. Germline CDR1 is SGDLS and CDR2 is YYNGEE. The ends lost 3 bases at V and 6 bases at J; junction bases unmatched: 8. This CDR3 comprises 15 residues. CDR3 sequence (DNA): TGTGCCAGCAGCGCGGGACAGGGGGTCTCGACCGAGCAGTACTTC. Residues: CASSAGQGVSTEQYF.

This chain joins TRBV4-1 and TRBJ2-3; D uncertain. Looked up from germline, CDR1 is MGHRA and CDR2 is YSYEKL. Trimming removed 4 bases at V and 4 bases at J, with 6 bases between. This CDR3 region has 12 residues. The CDR3 nucleotides are TGCGCCAGCAGCCCCAATGCAGATACGCAGTATTTT. Protein product: CASSPNADTQYF.

This sequence joins TRBV6-5 and TRBJ2-7, with 7 positions matching TRBD1. Germline V gives CDR1 MNHEY, CDR2 SVGAGI. The CDR3 runs to 14 residues. The trim removed 6 bases at V and 4 bases at J, leaving 9 bases unmatched. CDR3 DNA sequence: TGTGCCAGCAGGCCGGGACAGACCTGGTACGAGCAGTACTTC. Encoded protein: CASRPGQTWYEQYF.

This clone appeared once. The V and J genes are TRBV5-5 and TRBJ2-6; tentatively, D is TRBD1 (5 bases). Germline CDR1 SGHKS, CDR2 YYEKEE (reference sequence). The CDR3 sequence is 15 residues long. Deletions cut 5 bases from V and 0 bases from J, with 9 bases between. Here the CDR3 reads CASRDSSSGANVLTF. Written as DNA, the CDR3 is TGTGCCAGCAGAGACAGCAGCTCTGGGGCCAACGTCCTGACTTTC. Based on the CDR3 plus reference TRBV5-5 and TRBJ2-6, the full variable domain is DAGVTQSPTHLIKTRGQQVTLRCSPISGHKSVSWYQQVLGQGPQFIFQYYEKEERGRGNFPDRFSARQFPNYSSELNVNALLLGDSALYLCASRDSSSGANVLTFGAGSRLTVL.

V usage is TRBV19 and J usage is TRBJ2-1; no reliable D call. Deletions cut 6 bases from V and 4 bases from J, with 10 bases between. Germline V lookup: CDR1 LNHDA, CDR2 SQIVND (reference sequence). This CDR3 contains 13 residues. Written as DNA, the CDR3 is TGTGCCAGTAGGCCCGACACATACAATGAGCAGTTCTTC. Translating gives CASRPDTYNEQFF.

This sequence joins TRBV27 and TRBJ2-1; 7 nucleotides align to TRBD2. The V segment lost 8 bases and the J segment 4 bases; nucleotides outside the gene matches: 5. Looked up from germline, CDR1 is MNHEY and CDR2 is SMNVEV (reference sequence). This CDR3 has 13 amino acids. The CDR3 coding sequence is TGTGCCAGCTCTGGGAGGGTTTACAATGAGCAGTTCTTC. Translating it yields CASSGRVYNEQFF.

The chain combines TRBV6-5 with TRBJ1-6; D may be TRBD1 (5 bases). The CDR3 consists of 14 residues. V was pared by 1 base and J by 6 bases, with 7 bases between. CDR1 is MNHEY, CDR2 SVGAGI, per germline. CDR3: CASSYLTVNSPLHF. CDR3 nucleotide sequence: TGTGCCAGCAGTTACTTGACAGTTAATTCACCCCTCCACTTT.

V and J are TRBV15 and TRBJ2-2; D is unresolved. This CDR3 region has 16 residues. Between the trimmed V and J ends, which lost 1 base and 3 bases, there was a span of 12 bases. Germline values: CDR1 LNHNV, CDR2 YYDKDF (reference sequence). The CDR3: CATSRGSSRDTGELFF. CDR3 bases: TGTGCCACCAGCAGAGGAAGTTCTCGAGACACCGGGGAGCTGTTTTTT.

The rearrangement uses TRBV7-9 and TRBJ1-1; D unclear. Trimming shortened V by 5 bases and J by 0 bases, and 7 bases separated the two germline ends. Looked up from germline, CDR1 is SEHNR and CDR2 is FQNEAQ (reference sequence). This CDR3 spans 13 amino acids. The CDR3 spells CASSLDMNTEAFF. Written as DNA, the CDR3 is TGTGCCAGCAGCCTCGACATGAACACTGAAGCTTTCTTT.

The gene calls are TRBV19 and TRBJ1-3, with D possibly being TRBD1 (6 bases). The CDR3 loop spans 17 amino acids. Germline lookup yields CDR1 LNHDA and CDR2 SQIVND (reference sequence). V was pared by 3 bases and J by 1 base, with 16 bases between. The CDR3 sequence: CASSIPPRGASGNTIYF. CDR3 sequence (DNA): TGTGCCAGTAGTATTCCCCCCCGGGGGGCATCTGGAAACACCATATATTTT.

The chain combines TRBV4-2 with TRBJ1-1; D ambiguous. The germline V and J ends were trimmed by 4 bases and 6 bases, with 12 bases remaining between them. Germline-derived CDR1 and CDR2 are LGHNA and YNFKEQ. The CDR3 runs 13 residues. CDR3 sequence (DNA): TGTGCCAGCAGCCCTAGGGAGTTATCTGAAGCTTTCTTT. This sequence encodes CASSPRELSEAFF.

The genes are TRBV15 and TRBJ1-3; D uncertain. The V and J ends lost 1 base and 2 bases respectively, with 12 bases between them. Germline V CDR1 and CDR2: LNHNV, YYDKDF (reference sequence). CDR3 size: 16 residues. This CDR3 is CATSRASDITGNTIYF. In DNA, the CDR3 is TGTGCCACCAGCAGAGCGTCCGACATTACTGGAAACACCATATATTTT.

The chain employs TRBV30 and TRBJ2-1; 7 positions agree with TRBD2. Germline CDR1 and CDR2: GTSNPN and SVGIG (reference sequence). The CDR3 has 12 amino acids. With V trimmed by 7 bases and J by 3 bases, 3 bases remained unmatched. Here the CDR3 reads CASLADYNEQFF. CDR3 coding DNA: TGTGCCTCCCTAGCGGACTACAATGAGCAGTTCTTC.

The V gene is TRBV14, the J gene TRBJ2-3; tentatively, D is TRBD2 (5 bases). Deletions cut 4 bases from V and 0 bases from J, with 8 bases between. CDR3 length equals 14 residues. Germline CDR1 and CDR2: SGHDN and FVKESK. As DNA, the CDR3 is TGTGCCAGCAGCCTACTAGGGAGCACAGATACGCAGTATTTT. As protein: CASSLLGSTDTQYF.

The chain joins TRBV9 to TRBJ1-1, with 9 bases aligning to TRBD1. The junction had 6 bases not matched to a gene; V was cut back by 0 bases and J by 6 bases. The CDR3 extends over 15 amino acids. Germline V gene lookup returns CDR1 SGDLS and CDR2 YYNGEE. DNA of the CDR3: TGTGCCAGCAGCGTAGTAGGGACAGGGTGGCCTGAAGCTTTCTTT. Residues: CASSVVGTGWPEAFF.

This rearrangement joins TRBV27 to TRBJ1-6, with D perhaps matching TRBD1 (5 bases). The germline V gene has CDR1 MNHEY and CDR2 SMNVEV (reference sequence). V was trimmed by 3 bases and J by 10 bases, leaving 13 bases between them. CDR3 size: 14 residues. The CDR3 here is CASSLSGEFSPLHF. The DNA for the CDR3 is TGTGCCAGCAGTTTGTCGGGGGAGTTCTCACCCCTCCACTTT.

The rearrangement uses TRBV6-1 and TRBJ2-7; D is possibly TRBD1 (6 bases). Germline-derived CDR1 and CDR2 are MNHNS and SASEGT. The CDR3 loop spans 15 amino acids. V lost 1 base and J lost 3, with 13 bases in between. CDR3 DNA sequence: TGTGCCAGCAGTGAAGGGGGGCCTGGTATCTACGAGCAGTACTTC. Encoded protein: CASSEGGPGIYEQYF.

This clone showed up just a few times. The chain has TRBV10-1 and TRBJ1-5; 7 positions match TRBD1. From germline, CDR1 is WNHNN and CDR2 SYGVQD (reference sequence). The CDR3 has 15 residues. V shed 8 bases and J 0 bases; nucleotides not matched to a gene: 7. The CDR3 region is CASGQVGYSNQPQHF. DNA for the CDR3: TGCGCCAGCGGACAGGTTGGCTATAGCAATCAGCCCCAGCATTTT.

V is TRBV6-1 and J is TRBJ1-5; 7 bases align to TRBD1. Germline lookup yields CDR1 MNHNS and CDR2 SASEGT. This CDR3 region has 16 residues. V lost 2 bases, J lost 5 bases, and 9 bases stayed unmatched. This CDR3 is CASSEMGRGLHQPQHF. As DNA, the CDR3 is TGTGCCAGCAGTGAAATGGGAAGGGGGCTACATCAGCCCCAGCATTTT.

The CDR3: CASSSRSSGDPRNEQFF. The CDR3 DNA reads as TGTGCCAGCAGTTCCCGTAGTAGCGGGGACCCGAGGAATGAGCAGTTCTTC. The chain recombines TRBV27 with TRBJ2-1; 8 bases are shared with TRBD2. CDR3 length: 17 residues. Unmatched junction bases numbered 15, after V lost 4 bases and J lost 7 bases. Per germline, CDR1 MNHEY and CDR2 SMNVEV (reference sequence).

The chain recombines TRBV19 with TRBJ1-1, with 7 bases fitting TRBD1. The length of the CDR3 is 16 residues. The germline gives CDR1 LNHDA, CDR2 SQIVND (reference sequence). V lost 5 bases and J lost 1; bases outside the gene matches: 10. CDR3 amino acids: CASSELPGQKNTEAFF. CDR3 nucleotides: TGTGCCAGTAGTGAACTACCGGGACAGAAGAACACTGAAGCTTTCTTT.

V is TRBV19 and J is TRBJ2-7; 9 nucleotides match TRBD1. The CDR3 is made up of 13 amino acids. With 5 bases clipped from V and 7 bases from J, the junction kept 6 bases outside the gene matches. Germline values: CDR1 LNHDA, CDR2 SQIVND (reference sequence). For the CDR3, the DNA is TGTGCCAGTAGTGGCCTGGACAGGGGAGAGCAGTACTTC. Residues: CASSGLDRGEQYF.

The chain links TRBV7-9 to TRBJ2-2; 7 positions match TRBD1. Trimming removed 4 bases from V and 3 bases from J; junction bases left unmatched: 11. The CDR3 consists of 17 residues. Per the germline V gene, CDR1 is SEHNR and CDR2 is FQNEAQ (reference sequence). The CDR3 reads CASSSSARQGDTGELFF. DNA for the CDR3: TGTGCCAGCAGCTCCTCGGCTAGGCAGGGGGACACCGGGGAGCTGTTTTTT.

V usage is TRBV30 and J usage is TRBJ2-7; D ambiguous. This CDR3 spans 12 amino acids. Per germline, CDR1 GTSNPN and CDR2 SVGIG (reference sequence). V was clipped by 5 bases and J by 0 bases, with 8 bases between them. CDR3 nucleotide sequence: TGTGCCTGGCGCGACAACTCCTACGAGCAGTACTTC. It yields the protein CAWRDNSYEQYF.